These 9 T cell receptor beta chains were all obtained from the same sample, sequenced in a study of blood T cell repertoires in COVID-19. Measured with immunoSEQ multiplex PCR; TCRdb has only the in-frame clones, and not every one. The sample includes 150,000 to 200,000 clones, roughly three quarters of them seen just once. The sequencing input was peripheral blood. The receptors originated from a middle-aged woman with COVID-19, enrolled during active disease.

The genes are TRBV6-1 and TRBJ1-2; 7 nucleotides match TRBD1. The CDR3 has 13 amino acids. CDR1 and CDR2 from the germline V gene are MNHNS and SASEGT. The V segment lost 2 bases and the J segment 4 bases; nucleotides outside the gene matches: 1. CDR3: CASSETGVYGYTF. The CDR3 DNA reads as TGTGCCAGCAGTGAAACAGGGGTCTATGGCTACACCTTC.

The chain links TRBV3-1 (or the pseudogene TRBV3-2) to TRBJ1-6, with TRBD1 identical over 8 bases. Germline trimming cut 4 bases from V and 0 bases from J; bases unmatched to any gene: 11. The length of the CDR3 is 19 residues. Germline V gives CDR1 LGHDT, CDR2 YNNKEL (reference sequence). The CDR3 here is CASSPRTGRLSSYNSPLHF. CDR3 DNA sequence: TGTGCCAGCAGCCCCAGGACAGGGCGTCTAAGCTCCTATAATTCACCCCTCCACTTT.

The CDR3, as DNA: TGTGCCAGTAGTATAGGAGTAGGGAGCGGCCAAGAGACCCAGTACTTC. This encodes CASSIGVGSGQETQYF. This sequence joins TRBV19 and TRBJ2-5; a weak D match, TRBD2 (5 bases). This CDR3 region has 16 residues. Trimming cost V 1 base and J 1 base, with 13 bases left between them. The germline V gene has CDR1 LNHDA and CDR2 SQIVND (reference sequence).

The chain uses TRBV14 and TRBJ1-1; 11 nucleotides align to TRBD1. Germline CDR1 is SGHDN and CDR2 is FVKESK. The CDR3 extends over 17 amino acids. After removal of 1 base from V and 0 bases from J, the junction contained 4 bases not matched to a gene. CDR3 sequence: CASSQVGQGALNTEAFF. The CDR3 DNA reads TGTGCCAGCAGCCAAGTTGGACAGGGGGCACTGAACACTGAAGCTTTCTTT.

The V call is TRBV11-2, the J call TRBJ2-2; D gene unclear. Between the trimmed V and J ends, which lost 3 bases and 5 bases, there was a span of 10 bases. The CDR3 consists of 14 residues. Germline CDR1 reads SGHAT; CDR2 reads FQNNGV. The CDR3 loop reads CASSLSLPTGELFF. The CDR3 DNA reads as TGTGCCAGCAGCTTGTCCCTACCGACCGGGGAGCTGTTTTTT.

The chain carries TRBV7-9 and TRBJ1-1, with 8 nucleotides matching TRBD1. Germline V gene sequence: CDR1 SEHNR, CDR2 FQNEAQ (reference sequence). Germline trimming cut 1 base from V and 6 bases from J; bases unmatched to any gene: 4. This CDR3 comprises 14 residues. CDR3 sequence reads: CASSLGARGPEAFF. CDR3 coding DNA: TGTGCCAGCAGCTTAGGGGCCAGGGGGCCTGAAGCTTTCTTT.

This clone was recorded once. This rearrangement joins TRBV2 to TRBJ2-1; D might be TRBD1 (6 bases). Trimming pared 7 bases from V and 10 bases from J, leaving 23 bases between. The CDR3 has 15 residues. CDR1 SNHLY and CDR2 FYNNEI come from the germline V gene. CDR3 in amino acids: CASTPDRQSAWEQFF. Here the CDR3 DNA reads TGTGCCAGCACGCCGGACAGACAATCGGCCTGGGAGCAGTTCTTC.

This clone came up a few times. The genes are TRBV3-1 (or the pseudogene TRBV3-2) and TRBJ1-1; a possible D gene is TRBD1 (5 bases). CDR3 length: 14 amino acids. The germline V and J ends were trimmed by 6 bases and 5 bases, with 16 bases remaining between them. Germline CDR1 LGHDT, CDR2 YNNKEL (reference sequence). CDR3 loop: CASSPDTRGTEAFF. CDR3 nucleotide sequence: TGTGCCAGCAGTCCGGACACCCGCGGAACTGAAGCTTTCTTT.

The chain employs TRBV5-1 and TRBJ2-7; 11 nucleotides align to TRBD2. Germline V gene data show CDR1 as SGHRS and CDR2 as YFSETQ. CDR3 length: 14 residues. The junction had 4 bases not matched to a gene; V was cut back by 4 bases and J by 4 bases. CDR3 region: CASSRGTSGYEQYF. The CDR3 DNA reads as TGCGCCAGCAGCCGCGGGACTAGCGGTTACGAGCAGTACTTC.